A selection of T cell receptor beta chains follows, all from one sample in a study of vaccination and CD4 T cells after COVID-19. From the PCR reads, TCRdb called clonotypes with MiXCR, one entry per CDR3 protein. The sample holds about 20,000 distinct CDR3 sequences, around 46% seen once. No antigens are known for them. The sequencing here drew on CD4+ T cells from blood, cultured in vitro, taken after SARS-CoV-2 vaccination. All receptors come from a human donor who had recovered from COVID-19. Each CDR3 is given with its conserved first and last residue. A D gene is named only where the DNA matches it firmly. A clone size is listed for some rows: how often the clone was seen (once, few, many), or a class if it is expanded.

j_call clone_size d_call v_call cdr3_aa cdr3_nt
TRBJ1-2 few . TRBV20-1 CSAPKALNYGYTF TGCAGTGCGCCGAAGGCGCTAAACTATGGCTACACCTTC
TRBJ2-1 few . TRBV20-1 CSAIRDPKNEQFF TGCAGTGCTATCAGGGACCCGAAGAATGAGCAGTTCTTC
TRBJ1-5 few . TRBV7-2 CASSLSAGYQPQHF TGTGCCAGCAGCCTCTCGGCTGGGTATCAGCCCCAGCATTTT
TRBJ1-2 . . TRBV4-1 CASSQGSDRYRVNYGYTF TGCGCCAGCAGCCAAGGGTCCGACCGATACAGGGTGAACTATGGCTACACCTTC
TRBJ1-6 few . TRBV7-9 CASSSRTGSPLHF TGTGCCAGCAGCTCCCGGACCGGCTCACCCCTCCACTTT
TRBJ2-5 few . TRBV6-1 CASNFGTKETQYF TGTGCCAGCAACTTTGGGACCAAAGAGACCCAGTACTTC
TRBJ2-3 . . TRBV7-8 CASSLLERGGADTQYF TGTGCCAGCAGCTTATTAGAAAGGGGGGGGGCAGATACGCAGTATTTT
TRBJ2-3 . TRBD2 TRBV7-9 CASSQLAVTDTQYF TGTGCCAGCAGCCAACTAGCGGTCACAGATACGCAGTATTTT
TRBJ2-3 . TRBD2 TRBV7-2 CASSLTSGSQDTQYF TGTGCCAGCAGCTTAACTAGCGGGAGCCAAGATACGCAGTATTTT
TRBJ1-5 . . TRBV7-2 CASSLDIFSNQPQHF TGTGCCAGCAGCTTAGACATTTTTAGCAATCAGCCCCAGCATTTT
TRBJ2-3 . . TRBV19 CASSGSGTDTQYF TGTGCCAGTAGCGGGAGTGGCACAGATACGCAGTATTTT
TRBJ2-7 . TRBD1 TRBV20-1 CSANRQGANYEQYF TGCAGTGCTAATCGACAGGGGGCTAACTACGAGCAGTACTTC
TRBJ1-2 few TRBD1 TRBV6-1 CASRLMGGGRDGYTF TGTGCCAGCAGATTGATGGGAGGGGGCAGGGATGGCTACACCTTC
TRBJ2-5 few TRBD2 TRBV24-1 CATSVGGAGETQYF TGTGCCACCAGTGTAGGCGGAGCGGGGGAGACCCAGTACTTC
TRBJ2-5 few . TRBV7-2 CASSLTGTIRETQYF TGTGCCAGCAGCTTAACAGGAACGATACGGGAGACCCAGTACTTC
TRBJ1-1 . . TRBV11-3 CASSRNSQGHTEAFF TGTGCCAGCAGCCGGAATAGCCAGGGGCACACTGAAGCTTTCTTT
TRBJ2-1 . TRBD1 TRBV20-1 CSAAPGQTYNEQFF TGCAGTGCTGCCCCGGGACAGACCTACAATGAGCAGTTCTTC
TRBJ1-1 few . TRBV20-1 CSARKGGLNTEAFF TGCAGTGCTAGAAAGGGGGGATTGAACACTGAAGCTTTCTTT
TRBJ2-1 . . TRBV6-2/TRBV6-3 CASRRGGALGNEQFF TGTGCCAGCAGACGCGGAGGGGCGTTAGGAAATGAGCAGTTCTTC
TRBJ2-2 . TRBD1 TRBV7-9 CASSQTGVGTGELFF TGTGCCAGCAGCCAGACAGGGGTAGGCACCGGGGAGCTGTTTTTT
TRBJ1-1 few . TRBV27 CASSLGPQALGTEAFF TGTGCCAGCAGTTTAGGACCCCAGGCTCTAGGAACTGAAGCTTTCTTT
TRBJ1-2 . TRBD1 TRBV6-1 CASSELSGGWDNYGYTF TGTGCCAGCAGTGAATTGTCAGGGGGCTGGGATAACTATGGCTACACCTTC
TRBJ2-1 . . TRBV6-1 CASSESNYPGNEQFF TGTGCCAGCAGTGAAAGCAATTACCCTGGCAATGAGCAGTTCTTC
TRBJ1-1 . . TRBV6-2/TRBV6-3 CAIRQGRLNTEAFF TGTGCCATCAGGCAGGGGCGACTGAACACTGAAGCTTTCTTT
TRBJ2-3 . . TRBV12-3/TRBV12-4 CASSFGDTQYF TGTGCCAGCAGTTTTGGAGATACGCAGTATTTT
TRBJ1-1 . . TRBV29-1 CSVVEGRAFF TGCAGCGTTGTTGAGGGGAGAGCTTTCTTT
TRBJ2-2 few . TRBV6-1 CASSAPTTNTGELFF TGTGCCAGCAGTGCCCCTACTACGAACACCGGGGAGCTGTTTTTT
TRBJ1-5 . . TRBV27 CASSQQGSANQPQHF TGTGCCAGCAGTCAACAGGGAAGTGCAAATCAGCCCCAGCATTTT
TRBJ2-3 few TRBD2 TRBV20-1 CSARWTSGSADTQYF TGCAGTGCCCGCTGGACTAGCGGGAGTGCAGATACGCAGTATTTT
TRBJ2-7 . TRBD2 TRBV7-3 CASSISGGYSYEQYF TGTGCCAGCAGTATTAGCGGGGGGTACTCCTACGAGCAGTACTTC
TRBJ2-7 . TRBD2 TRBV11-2 CASSFLSASGEQYF TGTGCCAGCAGCTTTCTTAGTGCTAGCGGCGAGCAGTACTTC
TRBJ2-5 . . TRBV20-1 CSASVMGIQETQYF TGCAGTGCTAGCGTGATGGGGATCCAAGAGACCCAGTACTTC
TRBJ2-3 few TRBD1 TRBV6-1 CASSPGTGFTDTQYF TGTGCCAGCAGCCCAGGGACAGGGTTTACAGATACGCAGTATTTT
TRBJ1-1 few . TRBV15 CATSRETDTEAFF TGTGCCACCAGCAGAGAAACGGACACTGAAGCTTTCTTT
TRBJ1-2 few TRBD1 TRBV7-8 CASSARDRGYGYTF TGTGCCAGCAGCGCCCGAGACAGGGGGTATGGCTACACCTTC
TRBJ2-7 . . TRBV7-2 CASSLERSYEQYF TGTGCCAGCAGCTTAGAACGGTCCTACGAGCAGTACTTC
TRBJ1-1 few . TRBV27 CASSLPKAGGPGTEAFF TGTGCCAGCAGTTTACCCAAAGCCGGCGGCCCGGGGACTGAAGCTTTCTTT
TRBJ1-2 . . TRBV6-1 CASSALTASNYGYTF TGTGCCAGCAGTGCACTGACAGCATCTAACTATGGCTACACCTTC
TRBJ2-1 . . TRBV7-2 CASSPRLESYNEQFF TGTGCCAGCAGCCCCAGGCTAGAGTCCTACAATGAGCAGTTCTTC
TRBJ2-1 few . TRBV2 CASRTNGVGEQFF TGTGCCAGCAGGACGAATGGGGTCGGAGAGCAGTTCTTC
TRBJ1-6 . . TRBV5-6 CASSHMAYNSPLHF TGTGCCAGCAGCCATATGGCCTATAATTCACCCCTCCACTTT
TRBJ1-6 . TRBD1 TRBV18 CASSRDRFSPLHF TGTGCCAGCTCACGGGACAGGTTTTCACCCCTCCACTTT
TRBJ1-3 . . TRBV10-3 CAISPGQPLSGNTIYF TGTGCCATCAGCCCCGGACAGCCCTTATCTGGAAACACCATATATTTT
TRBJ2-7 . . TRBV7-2 CASSLVRGSGYEQYF TGTGCCAGCAGCTTAGTTCGGGGTTCGGGGTACGAGCAGTACTTC
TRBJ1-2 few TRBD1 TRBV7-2 CASRKQGAYGYTF TGTGCCAGCAGGAAACAGGGGGCATATGGCTACACCTTC
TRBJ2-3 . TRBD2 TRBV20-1 CSARTGLAGTDTQYF TGCAGTGCTAGAACGGGACTAGCGGGCACAGATACGCAGTATTTT
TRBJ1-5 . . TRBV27 CASRKTASNQPQHF TGTGCCAGCAGGAAGACTGCTAGCAATCAGCCCCAGCATTTT
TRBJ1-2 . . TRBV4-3 CASSPRRGYGYTF TGCGCCAGCAGCCCTAGAAGGGGTTACGGCTACACCTTC
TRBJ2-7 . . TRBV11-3 CASSSTSGGYEQYF TGTGCCAGCAGCTCAACAAGTGGCGGCTACGAGCAGTACTTC
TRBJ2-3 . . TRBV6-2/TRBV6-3 CASRTSTDTQYF TGTGCCAGCCGGACGAGCACAGATACGCAGTATTTT
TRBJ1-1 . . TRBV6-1 CASSESGRVEAFF TGTGCCAGCAGTGAATCCGGGCGGGTCGAAGCTTTCTTT
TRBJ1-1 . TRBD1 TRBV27 CASSLLGRQGERSFF TGTGCCAGCAGTTTATTGGGGCGACAGGGAGAACGGTCTTTCTTT
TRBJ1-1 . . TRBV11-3 CASSLHPNTEAFF TGTGCCAGCAGCCTACACCCAAACACTGAAGCTTTCTTT
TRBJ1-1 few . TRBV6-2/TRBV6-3 CASNPSLVGSTEAFF TGTGCCAGCAATCCCTCCTTGGTGGGGAGCACTGAAGCTTTCTTT
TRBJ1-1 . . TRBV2 CASTPPARTEAFF TGTGCCAGCACTCCCCCCGCGCGAACTGAAGCTTTCTTT
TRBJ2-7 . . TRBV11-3 CASSSERDRYEQYF TGTGCCAGCAGCAGCGAAAGGGATCGATACGAGCAGTACTTC